Each of the 6 T cell receptor beta chains below was sequenced from the same sample in a study of T cells in Graves' hyperthyroidism and ophthalmopathy. Amplification targeted TCR beta CDR3 regions from RNA transcripts. During a first-round RT-PCR of the TCR CDR3, the HTBI primer set was used. MiXCR, run by TCRdb on the multiplex PCR reads, gives a single entry per CDR3 protein. Of about 400,000 distinct CDR3 sequences in the sample, approximately 14% are singletons; the top ten hold approximately 30%. Source material: blood. The receptors were sampled from a woman aged 18-29 years with Graves' hyperthyroidism that later progressed to Graves' ophthalmopathy.

This clonotype was detected only once. The chain couples TRBV6-8 to TRBJ1-2; D remains unclear. CDR3 length: 14 amino acids. Germline loops: CDR1 MNHGY, CDR2 SAAAGT. The V and J ends lost 2 bases and 3 bases respectively, with 10 bases between them. The CDR3 region has the DNA TGTGCCAGCAGTTACCCGACCGTATACTATGGCTACACCTTC. Protein sequence: CASSYPTVYYGYTF.

This clonotype was counted ten times or more. CDR3 loop: CASSYLGYNEQFF. The CDR3 coding sequence is TGTGCCAGCAGTTACCTGGGCTACAATGAGCAGTTCTTC. The gene calls are TRBV6-1 and TRBJ2-1; D call uncertain. Trimming left V 5 bases short and J 3 bases short, with 8 bases between. The CDR3 is made up of 13 amino acids. Germline V gives CDR1 MNHNS, CDR2 SASEGT.

This rearrangement joins TRBV5-1 to TRBJ1-2, with a possible D match to TRBD1 (6 bases). In germline, CDR1 is SGHRS, CDR2 YFSETQ. With 4 bases removed from V and 8 bases from J, the gap between germline ends came to 12 bases. The CDR3 runs 12 residues. In DNA form, the CDR3 reads TGCGCCAGCAGCATTACAGGGAAGGGCTACACCTTC. Translation: CASSITGKGYTF.

This clonotype was seen a few times. The V call is TRBV28, the J call TRBJ2-2; D remains unclear. Germline V gene data show CDR1 as MDHEN and CDR2 as SYDVKM. This CDR3 contains 15 residues. Between the trimmed V and J ends, which lost 2 bases and 4 bases, there was a span of 11 bases. The CDR3 is CASSLGRILTGELFF. In DNA, the CDR3 is TGTGCCAGCAGTTTAGGGCGGATCCTCACCGGGGAGCTGTTTTTT.

CDR3 bases: TGTGCCAGCAGCTCCAGGGACAGTCACTCCTACGAGCAGTACTTC. Protein: CASSSRDSHSYEQYF. J is TRBJ2-7 and V is TRBV7-9; 7 bases line up with TRBD1. The CDR3 spans 15 residues. Losses at the gene ends were 4 bases for V and 0 bases for J; bases not matched to a gene: 6. CDR1 SEHNR and CDR2 FQNEAQ come from the germline V gene (reference sequence).

The rearrangement links TRBV5-1 to TRBJ2-7; 9 nucleotides match TRBD2. The CDR3 is made up of 14 amino acids. Germline V gene sequence: CDR1 SGHRS, CDR2 YFSETQ. Trimming at V came to 0 bases and at J to 4 bases, leaving 2 bases not matched to a gene. CDR3 sequence: CASSLGGRDYEQYF. DNA for the CDR3: TGCGCCAGCAGCTTGGGCGGGAGGGATTACGAGCAGTACTTC.